These T cell receptor beta chains were read from a single sample in a study of T-cell reconstitution after alpha-beta-depleted transplantation in children. TCRdb passed the PCR reads through MiXCR, listing each CDR3 protein once. Of hundreds of thousands of distinct CDR3 sequences in the sample, less than 20% were seen once. Source: PBMCs, mostly from graft donor cells, taken 360 days after TCRalphabeta/CD19-depleted stem cell transplant. The source of these receptors is a male patient younger than 18 who had a stem cell transplant for acute lymphoblastic leukemia, so the T cells may come from the graft donor. The CDR3 runs from the conserved cysteine through the conserved F or W. A D gene is named only where the DNA matches it firmly.

TRBJ1-3 . TRBV7-9 CASSLPTVWGNTIYF
TRBJ1-2 TRBD1 TRBV2 CASRARDRDGFGYGYTF
TRBJ2-5 TRBD2 TRBV7-8 CASSLWARLAGGWETQYF
TRBJ2-1 TRBD2 TRBV20-1 CSARGTTSGRPLKGQFF
TRBJ2-2 . TRBV29-1 CSSGQGTGELFF
TRBJ2-5 . TRBV7-9 CASGGRGGDPKTQYF
TRBJ1-1 . TRBV12-3/TRBV12-4 CASSLAGSAGHLF
TRBJ2-2 TRBD1 TRBV4-2 CASSEGDRVLVSNTGELFF
TRBJ2-7 . TRBV5-1 CASSFGQYYEQYF
TRBJ2-7 . TRBV11-2 CASTDPDRRLSYEQYF
TRBJ2-1 . TRBV5-1 CASSGETVEQFF
TRBJ2-1 . TRBV12-3/TRBV12-4 CASSLTSSEQFF
TRBJ1-3 . TRBV12-3/TRBV12-4 CATTSGAGNTIYF
TRBJ2-1 . TRBV10-3 CAISDAGDYPFSF
TRBJ1-2 . TRBV24-1 CATSDPGPGTYGYTF
TRBJ2-2 TRBD2 TRBV5-6 CASRLAGDGELFF
TRBJ2-5 TRBD2 TRBV5-1 CASTTRLAARETQYF
TRBJ2-5 . TRBV5-6 CASSFETGTETQYF
TRBJ2-7 . TRBV10-3 CAISEGPEQYF
TRBJ2-2 TRBD2 TRBV24-1 CATSDLGRGGTGELFF
TRBJ2-1 . TRBV7-2 CASSLGRQPRSYNEQFF
TRBJ2-5 . TRBV29-1 CSVLLGPGETQYF
TRBJ2-7 TRBD1 TRBV5-1 CASRRDRPFSSYEQYF
TRBJ2-1 . TRBV4-1 CASRPGPGVNEQFF
TRBJ2-6 TRBD1 TRBV24-1 CATSDHGTDTGANVLTF
TRBJ2-7 . TRBV29-1 CSVESGRTGYEQYF
TRBJ2-2 . TRBV15 CATSRDLGRAGDQKNTGELFF
TRBJ2-1 . TRBV4-1 CASSQEGFYNEQFF
TRBJ2-3 TRBD1 TRBV29-1 CSVERTGASSDTQYF
TRBJ2-2 TRBD2 TRBV12-3/TRBV12-4 CASSFAGLAGEDGELFF
TRBJ2-1 . TRBV24-1 CATSDPYRYNEQFF
TRBJ2-7 . TRBV20-1 CSAPDSYEQYF
TRBJ2-2 . TRBV7-8 CASSPGTTNTGELFF
TRBJ2-1 TRBD1 TRBV12-3/TRBV12-4 CASSLRAWQGDEQFF
TRBJ1-3 . TRBV5-1 CASRLRQGANTIYF
TRBJ2-7 TRBD1 TRBV30 CAWSGTGGVYEQYF
TRBJ1-5 TRBD1 TRBV12-3/TRBV12-4 CASSRTGINQPQHF
TRBJ2-7 . TRBV29-1 CSVERGGGYEQYF
TRBJ2-3 TRBD2 TRBV11-1 CASSSQGVTSGRADTQYF
TRBJ2-7 . TRBV20-1 CSAPRARGNYEQYF
TRBJ1-2 . TRBV12-3/TRBV12-4 CASSFSGTPRRGYTF
TRBJ2-1 TRBD2 TRBV4-1 CASSPIGASGITPEQFF